A selection of T cell receptor beta chains follows, all from one sample in a study of T cell repertoires in ileal Crohn's disease. Sequencing was performed with immunoSEQ multiplex PCR; in TCRdb, only in-frame clones are kept and a portion is missing. The table lists some 16,000 clones, over 65% of them singletons. Sequenced material: ileal tissue. Every receptor here comes from an adult with Crohn's disease. The CDR3 runs from the conserved cysteine through the conserved F or W. Fields, in order: V gene, J gene, clone size, D gene, CDR3 DNA, CDR3 protein. A D gene is named only where the DNA matches it firmly. Expanded clones get a size class; other rows say once, few or many, or leave the size out.

v_gene: TRBV7-2; j_gene: TRBJ1-3; abundance: .; d_gene: .; CDR3nt: TGTGCCAGCAGCTTCGACAGTTGGGGAAACACCATATATTTT; CDR3aa: CASSFDSWGNTIYF
v_gene: TRBV6-1; j_gene: TRBJ1-4; abundance: .; d_gene: .; CDR3nt: TGTGCCAGCAGAACAGGGAGTGAAAAACTGTTTTTT; CDR3aa: CASRTGSEKLFF
v_gene: TRBV2; j_gene: TRBJ2-4; abundance: .; d_gene: .; CDR3nt: TGTGCCAGCAGTGAAAGGGGAAACATTCAGTACTTC; CDR3aa: CASSERGNIQYF
v_gene: TRBV18; j_gene: TRBJ1-1; abundance: .; d_gene: TRBD1; CDR3nt: TGTGCCAGCTCATCCGGGACAGGGGGCACTGAAGCTTTCTTT; CDR3aa: CASSSGTGGTEAFF
v_gene: TRBV5-1; j_gene: TRBJ2-1; abundance: .; d_gene: .; CDR3nt: TGCGCCAGCAGCACACAGCCCGGCCGCTACAATGAGCAGTTCTTC; CDR3aa: CASSTQPGRYNEQFF
v_gene: TRBV6-6; j_gene: TRBJ1-4; abundance: once; d_gene: .; CDR3nt: TGTGCCAGCAGCCCGAGGGGGAGCGGTGAAAAACTGTTTTTT; CDR3aa: CASSPRGSGEKLFF
v_gene: TRBV5-1; j_gene: TRBJ2-7; abundance: once; d_gene: .; CDR3nt: TGCGCCAGCAGCTTGCCAGGGTCTGTCCACGAGCAGTACTTC; CDR3aa: CASSLPGSVHEQYF
v_gene: TRBV10-2; j_gene: TRBJ2-7; abundance: once; d_gene: TRBD2; CDR3nt: TGCGCCAGCCGAGTCGTCTTACTAGCGGGGGGGGAGCAGTACTTC; CDR3aa: CASRVVLLAGGEQYF
v_gene: TRBV27; j_gene: TRBJ2-1; abundance: .; d_gene: .; CDR3nt: TGTGCCAGCAGTCCCGGACTGCCAATCCATGAGCAGTTCTTC; CDR3aa: CASSPGLPIHEQFF
v_gene: TRBV19; j_gene: TRBJ2-2; abundance: .; d_gene: .; CDR3nt: TGTGCCAGTAGTATCGCAGGCCGGAACACCGGGGAGCTGTTTTTT; CDR3aa: CASSIAGRNTGELFF
v_gene: TRBV7-3; j_gene: TRBJ1-1; abundance: .; d_gene: .; CDR3nt: TGTGCCAGCAGCTTATCGGGGGGGATGAACACTGAAGCTTTCTTT; CDR3aa: CASSLSGGMNTEAFF
v_gene: TRBV30; j_gene: TRBJ2-3; abundance: .; d_gene: .; CDR3nt: TGTGCCTGGAGTCCGGGACACACAGATACGCAGTATTTT; CDR3aa: CAWSPGHTDTQYF
v_gene: TRBV25-1; j_gene: TRBJ1-6; abundance: .; d_gene: .; CDR3nt: TGTGCCAGCAAGGACTCAAATTCACCCCTCCACTTT; CDR3aa: CASKDSNSPLHF
v_gene: TRBV2; j_gene: TRBJ1-2; abundance: .; d_gene: TRBD1; CDR3nt: TGTGCCAGCAGCCGGGGACAGACGAGCTATGGCTACACCTTC; CDR3aa: CASSRGQTSYGYTF
v_gene: TRBV10-2; j_gene: TRBJ1-1; abundance: .; d_gene: TRBD1; CDR3nt: TGCGCCAGCAGACGATCAGGGGGAGGCACTGAAGCTTTCTTT; CDR3aa: CASRRSGGGTEAFF
v_gene: TRBV19; j_gene: TRBJ1-1; abundance: .; d_gene: TRBD1; CDR3nt: TGTGCCAGTAGTATCCCGGACAGGGACACTGAAGCTTTCTTT; CDR3aa: CASSIPDRDTEAFF
v_gene: TRBV2; j_gene: TRBJ2-2; abundance: .; d_gene: TRBD1; CDR3nt: TGTGCCAGCAGTGTCAGGGGGCGAACCGGGGAGCTGTTTTTT; CDR3aa: CASSVRGRTGELFF
v_gene: TRBV29-1; j_gene: TRBJ2-3; abundance: .; d_gene: .; CDR3nt: TGCAGCGTAAAACTCCGTAGCGGACAAACCACAGATACGCAGTATTTT; CDR3aa: CSVKLRSGQTTDTQYF
v_gene: TRBV7-2; j_gene: TRBJ2-7; abundance: .; d_gene: .; CDR3nt: TGTGCCAGCAGCACTAGGGGGGGGCCCCTCTCCTACGAGCAGTACTTC; CDR3aa: CASSTRGGPLSYEQYF
v_gene: TRBV15; j_gene: TRBJ2-3; abundance: .; d_gene: TRBD2; CDR3nt: TGTGCCACCAGCGTCCGGACTAGCGGCACAGATACGCAGTATTTT; CDR3aa: CATSVRTSGTDTQYF
v_gene: TRBV19; j_gene: TRBJ2-3; abundance: .; d_gene: .; CDR3nt: TGTGCCAGTAGTATCAAGGCCAGGGGCCTTCCTGCAGATACGCAGTATTTT; CDR3aa: CASSIKARGLPADTQYF
v_gene: TRBV9; j_gene: TRBJ2-5; abundance: once; d_gene: .; CDR3nt: TGTGCCAGCAGCGCTCCGGGACTCTCTCGCCAAGAGACCCAGTACTTC; CDR3aa: CASSAPGLSRQETQYF
v_gene: TRBV9; j_gene: TRBJ2-3; abundance: .; d_gene: TRBD2; CDR3nt: TGTGCCAGCAGCGTAGGCAGCGGGGGGGCCCTTGTTACGCAGTATTTT; CDR3aa: CASSVGSGGALVTQYF
v_gene: TRBV4-3; j_gene: TRBJ2-1; abundance: .; d_gene: TRBD1; CDR3nt: TGCGCCAGCAGCCCCCACCGAGGGACAGGGTCCTACAATGAGCAGTTCTTC; CDR3aa: CASSPHRGTGSYNEQFF
v_gene: TRBV20-1; j_gene: TRBJ2-3; abundance: once; d_gene: .; CDR3nt: TGCAGTGCCTTCCTCCCTGATACGCAGTATTTT; CDR3aa: CSAFLPDTQYF
v_gene: TRBV18; j_gene: TRBJ2-3; abundance: .; d_gene: .; CDR3nt: TGTGCCAGCTCACCACCGTATAGGGGATACACAGATACGCAGTATTTT; CDR3aa: CASSPPYRGYTDTQYF
v_gene: TRBV9; j_gene: TRBJ1-1; abundance: .; d_gene: .; CDR3nt: TGTGCCAGCAGCGTAGTGGGCCCGAACACTGAAGCTTTCTTT; CDR3aa: CASSVVGPNTEAFF
v_gene: TRBV7-2; j_gene: TRBJ1-6; abundance: .; d_gene: .; CDR3nt: TGTGCCAGCAGCTTAGTGTCGGGGGTAGAATCACCCCTCCACTTT; CDR3aa: CASSLVSGVESPLHF
v_gene: TRBV21-1; j_gene: TRBJ2-3; abundance: .; d_gene: .; CDR3nt: TGTGCCAGCAGCAAGGGGGGACTAGAACCCTTCACAGATACGCAGTATTTT; CDR3aa: CASSKGGLEPFTDTQYF
v_gene: TRBV5-4; j_gene: TRBJ2-2; abundance: .; d_gene: .; CDR3nt: TGTGCCAGCAGCTTAGCACAGGCCGACGGATTCACCGGGGAGCTGTTTTTT; CDR3aa: CASSLAQADGFTGELFF
v_gene: TRBV5-1; j_gene: TRBJ2-7; abundance: .; d_gene: TRBD2; CDR3nt: TGCGCCAGCAGCGCGGGACTAGCGACCTACGAGCAGTACTTC; CDR3aa: CASSAGLATYEQYF
v_gene: TRBV30; j_gene: TRBJ2-5; abundance: .; d_gene: TRBD1; CDR3nt: TGTGCCTGGAACTCCGCCCGACAGGGGGCAAAGGAGACCCAGTACTTC; CDR3aa: CAWNSARQGAKETQYF
v_gene: TRBV9; j_gene: TRBJ2-6; abundance: .; d_gene: TRBD1; CDR3nt: TGTGCCAGCAGCTCCACGCCAACGGCAGGGGGCGCCTCTGGGGCCAACGTCCTGACTTTC; CDR3aa: CASSSTPTAGGASGANVLTF
v_gene: TRBV7-8; j_gene: TRBJ2-1; abundance: few; d_gene: .; CDR3nt: TGTGCCAGCAGCCCAAAAGACTCGAGGGGGTACAATGAGCAGTTCTTC; CDR3aa: CASSPKDSRGYNEQFF
v_gene: TRBV27; j_gene: TRBJ1-1; abundance: .; d_gene: .; CDR3nt: TGTGCCAGCAGTTTGAGGGTACGGGCCCCAGCTTTCTTT; CDR3aa: CASSLRVRAPAFF
v_gene: TRBV5-1; j_gene: TRBJ2-5; abundance: .; d_gene: TRBD2; CDR3nt: TGCGCCAGCAGCCTACTCTCCGGGACTAGGGAGACCCAGTACTTC; CDR3aa: CASSLLSGTRETQYF
v_gene: TRBV19; j_gene: TRBJ1-4; abundance: few; d_gene: .; CDR3nt: TGTGCCACCCGGGCCCCTGGGGAGGGTGAAAAACTGTTTTTT; CDR3aa: CATRAPGEGEKLFF
v_gene: TRBV23-1; j_gene: TRBJ2-7; abundance: .; d_gene: .; CDR3nt: TGCGCCAGCAGTCATTTCGTAAGGGGCCGTGGGAACGAGCAGTACTTC; CDR3aa: CASSHFVRGRGNEQYF
v_gene: TRBV29-1; j_gene: TRBJ2-2; abundance: .; d_gene: TRBD2; CDR3nt: TGCAGCGTGATGGACCGGGGGGGCACCGGGGAGCTGTTTTTT; CDR3aa: CSVMDRGGTGELFF
v_gene: TRBV7-9; j_gene: TRBJ2-7; abundance: .; d_gene: TRBD2; CDR3nt: TGTGCCAGCAGCGCGCTAGCGGGGGGGCCCGACGGTATCTACGAGCAGTACTTC; CDR3aa: CASSALAGGPDGIYEQYF
v_gene: TRBV5-1; j_gene: TRBJ2-3; abundance: .; d_gene: TRBD2; CDR3nt: TGTGCCAGCTCCCTAGCGGGGTTCACAGATACGCAGTATTTT; CDR3aa: CASSLAGFTDTQYF
v_gene: TRBV6-1; j_gene: TRBJ1-3; abundance: once; d_gene: .; CDR3nt: TGTGCCAGCAGTGAACCCGGCAGGCTTTTCTCTGGAAACACCATATATTTT; CDR3aa: CASSEPGRLFSGNTIYF